The T cell receptor beta chain under discussion was sequenced for a study of monozygotic twins with cystic fibrosis. Across the whole study: Library input was around 3.1 micrograms of fragmented DNA, with 15 PCR cycles.

About this clone: Its antigen remains unidentified.

Study-wide findings and caveats: Monozygotic CF twin pairs shared significantly more nucleotide-identical clonotypes than unrelated CF individuals did. In 13 of 16 pairs, V gene usage was closest to the co-twin's.

The ends were cut back, 2 bases at V and 8 bases at J, with 9 bases in the middle. The V gene's germline CDR1 is MDHEN and CDR2 SYDVKM. This CDR3 contains 12 residues. Data came from immunoSEQ multiplex PCR; TCRdb stores just in-frame clones and leaves some out. The data hold more than 12,000 clones, with 95% to 99% observed a single time. The source of this sequence is a girl between 2 and 10 years old with cystic fibrosis. Material: blood. This chain connects TRBV28 to TRBJ1-2; D might be TRBD1 (5 bases). CDR3 DNA: TGTGCCAGCAGTTTACAGGGCAAAGGCTACACCTTC. Amino acid sequence: CASSLQGKGYTF.